The 24 T cell receptor beta chains given below trace back to one sample, sequenced in a study of T cell changes during pregnancy in multiple sclerosis (dated by TCRdb to between 2018 and 2021). Libraries were made using the immunoSEQ multiplex PCR assay. Sourced from immuneACCESS, this table was stored by TCRdb with only in-frame sequences that have V and J called. A share of the clones is absent; for the studies checked, an unresolved V gene accounts for under half, and the remainder has no known explanation. The sample records roughly 38,000 clones, under 95% of which are singletons. Over 5% of the sample rests with the top ten. Sequencing was performed on peripheral blood, taken in the third trimester of pregnancy. The receptors were gathered from a female donor in good health, enrolled as a control in a pregnancy study.

DNA for the CDR3: TGTGCCAGCAGCGGCCGGGGTTCACTAGGCTACACCTTC. It yields the protein CASSGRGSLGYTF. The chain uses TRBV9 and TRBJ1-2; D gene unclear. Trimming took off 3 bases at V and 8 bases at J, with 14 bases between the two ends. The CDR3 extends over 13 amino acids. Per germline, CDR1 SGDLS and CDR2 YYNGEE.

The gene calls are TRBV7-9 and TRBJ1-5, with 8 bases aligning to TRBD1. Germline CDR1 reads SEHNR; CDR2 reads FQNEAQ (reference sequence). Trimming cost V 0 bases and J 7 bases; bases outside gene matches: 2. The CDR3 has 14 residues. In DNA form, the CDR3 reads TGTGCCAGCAGCTTAGCTGGACAGGGACAGCCCCAGCATTTT. Protein sequence: CASSLAGQGQPQHF. The complete variable domain, with remaining parts taken from reference TRBV7-9 and TRBJ1-5, reads DTGVSQNPRHKITKRGQNVTFRCDPISEHNRLYWYRQTLGQGPEFLTYFQNEAQLEKSRLLSDRFSAERPKGSFSTLEIQRTEQGDSAMYLCASSLAGQGQPQHFGDGTRLSIL.

The chain employs TRBV7-3 and TRBJ2-1; TRBD2 matches at 11 bases. In germline, CDR1 is SGHTA, CDR2 FQGTGA. Trimming took 5 bases from V and 5 from J; bases not matched to a gene: 11. The CDR3 loop spans 17 amino acids. This CDR3 is CASSPIAGGPSDNEQFF. The CDR3 DNA reads TGTGCCAGCAGCCCTATAGCGGGGGGGCCGTCCGACAATGAGCAGTTCTTC.

The chain uses TRBV4-3 and TRBJ1-4; D unresolved. Trimming took off 0 bases at V and 10 bases at J, with 15 bases between the two ends. Germline CDR1 and CDR2: LGHNA and YSLEER. CDR3 length equals 15 residues. The CDR3 coding sequence is TGCGCCAGCAGCCAAGATCTACAGAGAGAAGGAAAACTGTTTTTT. It encodes CASSQDLQREGKLFF.

The V and J genes are TRBV11-2 and TRBJ2-3; D not resolved. V was pared by 4 bases and J by 2 bases, with 13 bases between. Germline CDR1 SGHAT, CDR2 FQNNGV. This CDR3 has 15 amino acids. CDR3 sequence reads: CASSSSPLFTDTQYF. The CDR3 DNA follows: TGTGCCAGCAGCTCTTCTCCCCTATTCACAGATACGCAGTATTTT.

CDR3 bases: TGTGCCACCAGCAGTGCGGGCCGGGCGGACGAGCAGTACTTC. Translating gives CATSSAGRADEQYF. This chain connects TRBV15 to TRBJ2-7, with D possibly matching TRBD2 (5 bases). Trimming removed 3 bases from V and 5 bases from J, with 14 bases in between. Per the germline V gene, CDR1 is LNHNV and CDR2 is YYDKDF (reference sequence). The CDR3 runs 14 residues.

V and J are TRBV2 and TRBJ2-7; 9 positions agree with TRBD1. This CDR3 spans 13 amino acids. J gave up 5 bases and V 4 bases, and 3 bases lay outside the gene matches. CDR1 is SNHLY, CDR2 FYNNEI, per germline. The CDR3: CASSGDRANEQYF. The CDR3 bases are TGTGCCAGCAGTGGGGACAGGGCCAACGAGCAGTACTTC. The full variable domain, rest sourced from reference TRBV2 and TRBJ2-7, is EPEVTQTPSHQVTQMGQEVILRCVPISNHLYFYWYRQILGQKVEFLVSFYNNEISEKSEIFDDQFSVERPDGSNFTLKIRSTKLEDSAMYFCASSGDRANEQYFGPGTRLTVT.

The gene calls are TRBV19 and TRBJ1-1, with a weak D call TRBD1 (5 bases). From germline, CDR1 is LNHDA and CDR2 SQIVND (reference sequence). The CDR3 is 16 amino acids. V was pared by 7 bases and J by 1 base, with 19 bases between. CDR3 residues: CASNPDGQGANTEAFF. CDR3 in DNA: TGTGCCAGTAACCCGGATGGGCAGGGCGCGAACACTGAAGCTTTCTTT.

The rearrangement joins TRBV29-1 to TRBJ2-7; no firm D call. This CDR3 is 12 amino acids long. Germline CDR1 and CDR2: SQVTM and ANQGSEA. The V end lost 7 bases, the J end lost 3 bases, and 13 bases lay between the germline ends. CDR3 nucleotides: TGCAGCGATACACATACGGGCTACGAGCAGTACTTC. This gives the protein CSDTHTGYEQYF.

The chain carries TRBV30 and TRBJ2-1, with D tentatively TRBD2 (5 bases). V lost 5 bases and J lost 12, with 17 bases in between. The germline gives CDR1 GTSNPN, CDR2 SVGIG (reference sequence). The CDR3 sequence is 12 residues long. CDR3 sequence (DNA): TGTGCCTGGGTGGACTCAACTTATGGGCAGTTCTTC. Protein sequence: CAWVDSTYGQFF.

This sequence joins TRBV18 and TRBJ1-5; D might be TRBD1 (5 bases). Looked up from germline, CDR1 is KGHSH and CDR2 is LQKENI. V was clipped by 1 base and J by 5 bases, with 6 bases between them. The CDR3 is 13 amino acids. The CDR3 DNA reads as TGTGCCAGCTCACCACAGGGGTATCAGCCCCAGCATTTT. Its translation: CASSPQGYQPQHF.

The chain employs TRBV10-2 and TRBJ2-7; possible D gene TRBD1, 8 bases. Trimming cost V 10 bases and J 5 bases, with 18 bases left between them. Germline lookup yields CDR1 WSHSY and CDR2 SAAADI. This CDR3 contains 13 residues. The CDR3 nucleotides are TGCGCCACCACAGGGGGAGGGAGAAACGAGCAGTACTTC. Protein sequence: CATTGGGRNEQYF.

The chain is built from TRBV9 and TRBJ2-2; TRBD1 agrees at 9 bases. The CDR3 runs to 15 residues. Trimming took 4 bases from V and 5 from J; bases not matched to a gene: 6. CDR1 is SGDLS, CDR2 YYNGEE, per germline. CDR3 amino acids: CASSPGQGSTGELFF. CDR3 DNA: TGTGCCAGCAGCCCGGGACAGGGTTCTACCGGGGAGCTGTTTTTT.

This rearrangement joins TRBV6-5 to TRBJ1-2, with 10 bases aligning to TRBD1. This CDR3 comprises 15 residues. The trim removed 5 bases at V and 7 bases at J, leaving 10 bases unmatched. Germline V CDR1 and CDR2: MNHEY, SVGAGI. The CDR3, as DNA: TGTGCCAGCAGTAGGGGAACGACAGGGGGCTTTGGCTACACCTTC. Amino acids: CASSRGTTGGFGYTF.

The gene calls are TRBV4-3 and TRBJ2-3; 11 nucleotides match TRBD1. V trimming: 1 base; J trimming: 4 bases; junction bases outside the gene matches: 4. The CDR3 length is 16 residues. The germline CDR1 and CDR2 sequences are LGHNA and YSLEER. The CDR3 sequence is CASSQVGDRGADTQYF. CDR3 bases: TGCGCCAGCAGCCAAGTTGGGGACAGGGGGGCAGATACGCAGTATTTT.

This clone was observed once. The chain joins TRBV30 to TRBJ2-7, with TRBD1 as a possible D gene (5 bases). The CDR3 totals 14 residues. V gave up 4 bases and J gave up 0 bases, with 13 bases separating them. Germline V CDR1 and CDR2: GTSNPN, SVGIG (reference sequence). CDR3 protein: CAWMENRYSYEQYF. The CDR3 region has the DNA TGTGCCTGGATGGAAAACAGGTACTCCTACGAGCAGTACTTC. The full variable domain, with the rest looked up from reference TRBV30 and TRBJ2-7, is SQTIHQWPATLVQPVGSPLSLECTVEGTSNPNLYWYRQAAGRGLQLLFYSVGIGQISSEVPQNLSASRPQDRQFILSSKKLLLSDSGFYLCAWMENRYSYEQYFGPGTRLTVT.

V is TRBV9 and J is TRBJ2-3, with TRBD2 identical over 9 bases. Trimming took 0 bases from V and 1 from J; bases not matched to a gene: 3. Germline values: CDR1 SGDLS, CDR2 YYNGEE. The length of the CDR3 is 16 residues. CDR3 in amino acids: CASSVGSSGGTDTQYF. CDR3 in DNA: TGTGCCAGCAGCGTAGGTTCTAGCGGGGGCACAGATACGCAGTATTTT.

This chain joins TRBV19 and TRBJ2-2, with D maybe TRBD1 (5 bases). Germline-derived CDR1 and CDR2 are LNHDA and SQIVND (reference sequence). There are 15 residues in the CDR3. Deletions cut 3 bases from V and 6 bases from J, with 14 bases between. The CDR3 nucleotides read TGTGCCAGTAGTATTCGGCAGGGTCGTTCCGGGGAGCTGTTTTTT. Amino acid sequence: CASSIRQGRSGELFF. The full variable domain, in which reference TRBV19 and TRBJ2-2 provide the parts outside the CDR3, is DGGITQSPKYLFRKEGQNVTLSCEQNLNHDAMYWYRQDPGQGLRLIYYSQIVNDFQKGDIAEGYSVSREKKESFPLTVTSAQKNPTAFYLCASSIRQGRSGELFFGEGSRLTVL.

The chain joins TRBV5-6 to TRBJ2-4, with D hard to call. The ends were cut back, 2 bases at V and 0 bases at J, with 6 bases in the middle. This CDR3 contains 14 residues. Germline V gene data show CDR1 as SGHDT and CDR2 as YYEEEE. The CDR3 loop is CASSFRLAKNIQYF. The CDR3 DNA is TGTGCCAGCAGCTTCCGACTAGCCAAAAACATTCAGTACTTC.

The chain is built from TRBV7-9 and TRBJ2-7; 11 nucleotides agree with TRBD2. The CDR3 has 14 residues. V lost 5 bases, J lost 6 bases, and 6 bases stayed unmatched. CDR1 is SEHNR and CDR2 is FQNEAQ in the germline V gene (reference sequence). The CDR3 nucleotides are TGTGCCAGCAGCCGAACCGGGACTAGCGGCGAGCAGTACTTC. It codes for CASSRTGTSGEQYF.

V and J are TRBV9 and TRBJ1-3; D unresolved. The CDR3 loop spans 18 amino acids. CDR1 and CDR2 from the germline V gene are SGDLS and YYNGEE. V was pared by 4 bases and J by 0 bases, with 20 bases between. The CDR3 DNA follows: TGTGCCAGCAGCTTTCACCCCGGTGAGCGGGGCTCTGGAAACACCATATATTTT. Translating it yields CASSFHPGERGSGNTIYF.

This chain connects TRBV9 to TRBJ2-1, with 7 bases aligning to TRBD1. V shed 3 bases and J 5 bases; nucleotides not matched to a gene: 5. The germline V gene has CDR1 SGDLS and CDR2 YYNGEE. This CDR3 is built from 14 residues. The CDR3 loop reads CASSGQGSHNEQFF. The CDR3 DNA sequence: TGTGCCAGCAGCGGACAGGGCAGCCACAATGAGCAGTTCTTC.

This chain connects TRBV10-3 to TRBJ2-7, with 7 nucleotides matching TRBD2. CDR1 and CDR2 from the germline V gene are ENHRY and SYGVKD. The CDR3 covers 16 residues. Trimming at V came to 6 bases and at J to 0 bases, leaving 11 bases not matched to a gene. CDR3 loop: CAIRSASGRSSYEQYF. The CDR3 DNA sequence: TGTGCCATCAGGTCTGCTAGCGGCAGGAGCTCCTACGAGCAGTACTTC.

The gene calls are TRBV10-3 and TRBJ1-6; possible D gene TRBD1, 5 bases. The germline V gene encodes CDR1 ENHRY and CDR2 SYGVKD. This CDR3 contains 13 residues. V lost 9 bases to trimming and J lost 6 bases, with 12 bases between them. In nucleotides, the CDR3 is TGTGCCATTACCGGGCAGGGTAATTCACCCCTCCACTTT. This gives the protein CAITGQGNSPLHF.